Listed here is a single T cell receptor beta chain. Its specificity is not known. The table came from immunoSEQ multiplex PCR; TCRdb's copy has only in-frame clones and leaves some out. This sample yields millions of clones, of which roughly 91% are seen a single time; under 2% belongs to the top ten. This entry comes from a study of shared clonotypes between healthy human individuals. The wider study: Each donor contributed plates that comprised three CD4 naive, three CD4 memory, two CD8 naive and one CD8 memory.

Naive CD8 isolation took CD45RO-negative cells positively selected for CCR7 and excluded terminally differentiated effector memory CD45RA+ cells. CDR3 length: 14 residues. CDR1 and CDR2 (germline): SGHVS, FQNEAQ. V shed 5 bases and J 6 bases; nucleotides not matched to a gene: 6. Whole-study findings and limits: Naive CD4 clonotype sharing across a handful of donors was approximately 5%. Generally, naive subsets (rather than memory subsets) showed larger estimated richness.

Sequences were obtained from naive CD8+ T cells from PBMCs. The chain uses TRBV7-8 and TRBJ2-5; TRBD1 matches 10 bases. This sequence originates from a young man in good health. Some clones in this sample may be carry-over from other donors' samples. The CDR3: CASSPRDRGKTQYF. The DNA for the CDR3 is TGTGCCAGCAGCCCCCGGGACAGGGGAAAGACCCAGTACTTC.